This TCR beta chain is from a study of molecular identifiers for immune sequencing clone quantification. With listed TCR primers and previously described methods, bulk TCR libraries were prepared. Each CDR3 protein gets one entry after TCRdb re-called the PCR reads with MiXCR. The data contain some 580,000 distinct CDR3 sequences, roughly 23% of them singletons. The CDR3 is made up of 16 amino acids. Germline lookup yields CDR1 DFQATT and CDR2 SNEGSKA (reference sequence). Trimming removed 3 bases from V and 4 bases from J; junction bases left unmatched: 5. About this clonotype itself: Its antigen is as yet unknown.

Study-wide results and limits: Clones that exceeded 20 RNA copies held over 98% of effector molecules, yet under 1% in naive cells.

Sample: naive CD8+ T cells from blood, with Jurkat cell RNA spiked in. Subset defined: FACS-sorted CD8+CD4-CCR7+CD45RA+ naive T cells. This chain connects TRBV20-1 to TRBJ2-3, with TRBD2 matching 15 bases. This clonotype was sampled from a human donor in good health. Some libraries in this study had Jurkat cell RNA spiked in. The CDR3 spells CSARGTSGGRADTQYF. The CDR3 coding sequence is TGCAGTGCTAGGGGGACTAGCGGGGGGAGGGCAGATACGCAGTATTTT.